This TCR beta chain is from a study of cytomegalovirus exposure and HLA in healthy donors. Study-wide results and caveats: Many donors shared some public TCRs, even though most TCR sequences were rare. V- and J-gene trimming of TCR beta was linked (in a later analysis) to a missense DCLRE1C variant.

Germline V gene data show CDR1 as WNHNN and CDR2 as SYGVQD (reference sequence). The CDR3 is 13 amino acids. V shed 8 bases and J shed 6 bases, with 17 bases lying between them. It was with 60 Vbeta and 13 Jbeta primers that the PCR ran. Clones were sequenced by immunoSEQ multiplex PCR, and TCRdb holds only the in-frame ones, with some missing. The profile shows 95,000 to 150,000 clones, roughly 80% of them singletons. Healthy bone marrow donors made up the cohort. Points on this clone: The antigen is not known.

This chain connects TRBV10-1 to TRBJ2-7; perhaps TRBD2 as D (7 bases). The TCR was taken from a woman in her forties in good health and CMV-seronegative. The specimen was PBMCs. In nucleotides, the CDR3 is TGCGCCAGCGAGGGGGGGCGTGAGGGCGAGCAGTACTTC. Amino acids: CASEGGREGEQYF.